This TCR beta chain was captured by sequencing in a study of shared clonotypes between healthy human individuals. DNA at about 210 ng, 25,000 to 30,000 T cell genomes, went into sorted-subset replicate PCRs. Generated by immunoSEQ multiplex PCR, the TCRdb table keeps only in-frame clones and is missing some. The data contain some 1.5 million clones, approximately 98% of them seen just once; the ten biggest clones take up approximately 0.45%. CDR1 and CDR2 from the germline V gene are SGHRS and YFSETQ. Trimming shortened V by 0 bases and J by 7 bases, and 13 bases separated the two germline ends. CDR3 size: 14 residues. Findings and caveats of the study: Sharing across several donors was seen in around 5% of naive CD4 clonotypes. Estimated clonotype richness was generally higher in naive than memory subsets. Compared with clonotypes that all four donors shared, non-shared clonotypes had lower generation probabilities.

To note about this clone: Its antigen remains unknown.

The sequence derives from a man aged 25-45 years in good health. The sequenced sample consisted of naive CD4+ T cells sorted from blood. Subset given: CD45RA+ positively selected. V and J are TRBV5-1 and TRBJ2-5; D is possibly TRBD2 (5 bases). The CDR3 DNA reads TGCGCCAGCAGCTTGGAACGGGGTACGGGGACCCAGTACTTC. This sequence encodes CASSLERGTGTQYF.